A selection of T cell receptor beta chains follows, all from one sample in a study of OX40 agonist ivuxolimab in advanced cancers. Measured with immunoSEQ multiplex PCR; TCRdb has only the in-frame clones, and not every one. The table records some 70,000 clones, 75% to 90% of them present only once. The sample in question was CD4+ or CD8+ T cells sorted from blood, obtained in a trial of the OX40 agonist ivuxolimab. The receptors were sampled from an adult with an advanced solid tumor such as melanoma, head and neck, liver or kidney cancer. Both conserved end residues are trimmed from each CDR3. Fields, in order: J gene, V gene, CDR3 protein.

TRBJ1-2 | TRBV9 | ASSAGGDYGYT
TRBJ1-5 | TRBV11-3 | ASSWLPGQPQH
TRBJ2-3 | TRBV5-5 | ASSRDTQDTQY
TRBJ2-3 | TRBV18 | ASSPRAIPRDDTQY
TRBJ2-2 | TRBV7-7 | ASSFSRDGGELF
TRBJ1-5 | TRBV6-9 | ASLEGFALNQPQH
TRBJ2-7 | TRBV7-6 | ASSSTSGRYYEQY
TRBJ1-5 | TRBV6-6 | ASSRTDDQPQH
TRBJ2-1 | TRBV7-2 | ASSAGLAGSNEQF
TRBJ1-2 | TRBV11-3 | ASSGNRGLDYGYT
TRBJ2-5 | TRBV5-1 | ASSQGSAGLETQY
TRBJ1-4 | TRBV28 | ASNLSPRSGKLF
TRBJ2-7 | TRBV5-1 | ASSFGQGPYEQY
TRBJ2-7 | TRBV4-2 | ASSQGTSGVYEQY
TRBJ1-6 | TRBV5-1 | ASSSTGTGASPLH
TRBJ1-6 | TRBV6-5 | ASSYRTENSPLH
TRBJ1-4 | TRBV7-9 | ASSLKGDEKLF
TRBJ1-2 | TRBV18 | ASSPAARGDYGYT
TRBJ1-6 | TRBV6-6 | ASTPEGLRSPLH
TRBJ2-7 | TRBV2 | AGAGLAGSYEQY
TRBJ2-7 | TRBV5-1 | ASSSQGYEQY
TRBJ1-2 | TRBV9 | ASSAYRGVYGYT
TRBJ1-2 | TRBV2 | ASSLSGQNGNYGYT
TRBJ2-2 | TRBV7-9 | ASSRRTVYTGELF
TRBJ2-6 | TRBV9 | ASSARDSQSSGANVLT
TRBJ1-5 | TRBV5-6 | ASSSVRQGVLAQH
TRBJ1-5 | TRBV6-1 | ASRGVGPAIQPQH
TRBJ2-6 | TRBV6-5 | ASSYSWELANVLT
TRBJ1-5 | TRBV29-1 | SVREAPKDQPQH
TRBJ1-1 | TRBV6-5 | ASSPRTMNTEAF
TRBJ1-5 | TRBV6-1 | ASSEESRAHQPQH
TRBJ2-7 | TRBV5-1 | ASSLGAIPYEQY
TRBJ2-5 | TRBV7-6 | ASSLRLAGVGETQY
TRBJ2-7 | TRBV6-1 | ASSEVWGGPYEQY
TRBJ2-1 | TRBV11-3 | ASKHYTQSDEQF
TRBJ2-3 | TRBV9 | ASSVAPQGTDTQY
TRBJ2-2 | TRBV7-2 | ASSPQHRNTGELF
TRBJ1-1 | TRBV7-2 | ASSLGGGGDAEAF
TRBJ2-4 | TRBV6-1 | ASSGYDSQWAKNIQY
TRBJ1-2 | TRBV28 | ATGQTYGYT
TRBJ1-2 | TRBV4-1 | ASSQWGFGYGYT
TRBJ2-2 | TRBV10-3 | AISEDLVPGELF
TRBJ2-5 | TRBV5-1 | ASSLASDFQETQY
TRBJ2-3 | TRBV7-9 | ASGEWDRGADTQY
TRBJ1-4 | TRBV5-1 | ASSLDAVGSNEKLF
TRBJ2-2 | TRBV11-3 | ASSLGSLGKNTGELF
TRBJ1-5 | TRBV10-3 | AISGGQGGQPQH
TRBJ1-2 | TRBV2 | ASTRGQTGGYT
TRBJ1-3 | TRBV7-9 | ASSSQGGSSGNTIY
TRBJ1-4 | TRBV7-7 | ASRPTGVSEKLF